What follows are 27 T cell receptor beta chains derived from one specimen sequenced in a study of Graves' ophthalmopathy and Graves' hyperthyroidism. Transcripts of RNA were the source for amplifying TCR beta CDR3 regions. RT-PCR was first run with HTBI primers, then multiplex PCR in a second round. TCRdb independently ran MiXCR on the multiplex PCR reads; one entry per CDR3 protein. Of some 400,000 distinct CDR3 sequences listed, around 17% are singletons. Sequencing was done on a sample of peripheral blood. Receptors originate from a woman between 18 and 29 years old with Graves' ophthalmopathy.

With respect to this clonotype: At one boundary the junction diverges from the germline segment, which might be a read error. The chain couples TRBV28 to TRBJ2-5; 7 bases agree with TRBD2. CDR1 is MDHEN, CDR2 SYDVKM, per germline. The CDR3 covers 16 residues. CDR3 residues: CAGSPPLGRGKETQYF. Here the CDR3 DNA reads TGTGCCGGCAGTCCCCCCCTTGGGCGGGGGAAAGAGACCCAGTACTTC.

There are many counts of this clonotype. J is TRBJ1-5 and V is TRBV27; 8 bases are a match to TRBD1. This CDR3 is built from 16 residues. Germline V CDR1 and CDR2: MNHEY, SMNVEV (reference sequence). After removal of 5 bases from V and 4 bases from J, the junction contained 10 bases not matched to a gene. The DNA of the CDR3 is TGTGCCAGCAGTAAAGGGACAGGACGACTGAATCAGCCCCAGCATTTT. This codes for CASSKGTGRLNQPQHF.

At least ten counts were recorded for this clonotype. This rearrangement joins TRBV20-1 to TRBJ2-5; D is uncertain. V shed 6 bases and J shed 5 bases, with 10 bases lying between them. The CDR3 runs to 11 residues. Germline-derived CDR1 and CDR2 are DFQATT and SNEGSKA (reference sequence). The CDR3 region has the DNA TGCAGTGCCCTCCTCGTGGAGACCCAGTACTTC. This sequence encodes CSALLVETQYF.

This clonotype has at least ten counts. The CDR3 region is CSVGASSGANVLTF. CDR3 in DNA: TGCAGCGTTGGGGCTTCCTCTGGGGCCAACGTCCTGACTTTC. The chain combines TRBV29-1 with TRBJ2-6; D gene ambiguous. The ends were cut back, 4 bases at V and 0 bases at J, with 7 bases in the middle. CDR1 SQVTM and CDR2 ANQGSEA come from the germline V gene. The CDR3 sequence is 14 residues long.

This clonotype showed up many times. CDR3 in amino acids: CASRLAGGPKETQYF. The CDR3 bases are TGTGCCAGTAGACTAGCGGGAGGGCCTAAAGAGACCCAGTACTTC. The chain recombines TRBV28 with TRBJ2-5; 14 positions match TRBD2. V was pared by 9 bases and J by 3 bases, with 6 bases of the junction left unmatched. The CDR3 extends over 15 amino acids. Germline V gene sequence: CDR1 MDHEN, CDR2 SYDVKM. The complete variable domain, with remaining parts taken from reference TRBV28 and TRBJ2-5, reads DVKVTQSSRYLVKRTGEKVFLECVQDMDHENMFWYRQDPGLGLRLIYFSYDVKMKEKGDIPEGYSVSREKKERFSLILESASTNQTSMYLCASRLAGGPKETQYFGPGTRLLVL.

The sample holds many counts of this clonotype. The chain uses TRBV20-1 and TRBJ2-5, with D unresolved. The CDR3 is 13 residues long. Trimming shortened V by 1 base and J by 1 base, and 7 bases separated the two germline ends. Per germline, CDR1 DFQATT and CDR2 SNEGSKA (reference sequence). CDR3 sequence reads: CSARATLQETQYF. CDR3 bases: TGCAGTGCTAGAGCGACTCTCCAAGAGACCCAGTACTTC.

This clonotype has ten or more counts. This chain links TRBV7-3 with TRBJ2-2; D gene unclear. Germline V gene lookup returns CDR1 SGHTA and CDR2 FQGTGA. This CDR3 has 13 amino acids. V gave up 2 bases and J gave up 6 bases, with 7 bases separating them. CDR3 sequence (DNA): TGTGCCAGCAGCTTATCCCGAGCCGGGGAGCTGTTTTTT. The encoded protein is CASSLSRAGELFF.

At least ten counts were recorded for this clonotype. The V and J genes are TRBV6-2 or TRBV6-3 and TRBJ2-2; the D gene is possibly TRBD2 (5 bases). CDR1 MNHEY and CDR2 SVGEGT come from the germline V gene. Trimming left V 4 bases short and J 4 bases short, with 10 bases between. The CDR3 loop spans 14 amino acids. CDR3 loop: CASSFLAGTGELFF. CDR3 bases: TGTGCCAGCAGTTTTCTAGCAGGCACCGGGGAGCTGTTTTTT.

To note about this clonotype: This may come from a read error, since a much larger clone is one base off. The J gene is TRBJ1-2, the V gene TRBV3-1, with a tentative D call TRBD1 (6 bases). Germline CDR1 and CDR2: LGHDT and YNNKEL (reference sequence). This CDR3 is built from 18 residues. CDR3 in amino acids: CASNQAGPGQPTNYGYTF. The CDR3 DNA sequence: TGTGCCAGCAACCAAGCGGGCCCAGGACAGCCGACTAACTATGGCTACACCTTC.

Many counts were recorded for this clonotype. A much bigger clone sits one base away, suggesting this may be a read error. This rearrangement joins TRBV28 to TRBJ1-2; TRBD1 agrees at 7 bases. CDR1 and CDR2 (germline): MDHEN, SYDVKM. The CDR3 extends over 12 amino acids. This chain's CDR3 is CASRSQGRGCTF. CDR3 sequence (DNA): TGTGCCAGCAGGTCACAGGGGAGAGGCTGCACCTTC.

V and J are TRBV12-3 or TRBV12-4 and TRBJ2-7; 7 bases are a match to TRBD1. CDR3 size: 12 residues. V shed 8 bases and J 5 bases; nucleotides not matched to a gene: 6. The CDR3 here is CASRSGTDEQYF. Written as DNA, the CDR3 is TGTGCCAGCCGCTCCGGGACAGACGAGCAGTACTTC.

V gene TRBV28 combines with J gene TRBJ2-7, with TRBD2 identical over 13 bases. Germline lookup yields CDR1 MDHEN and CDR2 SYDVKM. V lost 6 bases and J lost 6; bases outside the gene matches: 14. The CDR3 totals 17 residues. CDR3 sequence reads: CASSTLLGTSGDLEQYF. The CDR3 nucleotides read TGTGCCAGCAGCACCCTGCTCGGGACTAGCGGGGATCTCGAGCAGTACTTC.

This clonotype showed up many times. The rearrangement links TRBV20-1 to TRBJ2-7; 9 bases map to TRBD2. Germline V gene data show CDR1 as DFQATT and CDR2 as SNEGSKA (reference sequence). J lost 3 bases, V lost 6 bases, and 24 bases had no gene match. This CDR3 spans 19 amino acids. CDR3 sequence reads: CSAKGRGLARADVLYEQYF. The CDR3, as DNA: TGCAGTGCAAAAGGGCGCGGACTAGCGCGCGCGGATGTTCTCTACGAGCAGTACTTC.

This clonotype was picked up many times. The genes are TRBV30 and TRBJ1-6; TRBD1 matches 9 bases. The length of the CDR3 is 13 residues. Trimming at V came to 5 bases and at J to 8 bases, leaving 4 bases not matched to a gene. The germline gives CDR1 GTSNPN, CDR2 SVGIG (reference sequence). In DNA, the CDR3 is TGTGCCTGGGGACAGGGGACCGATTCACCCCTCCACTTT. Translated: CAWGQGTDSPLHF. Full variable domain (rest looked up from reference TRBV30 and TRBJ1-6): SQTIHQWPATLVQPVGSPLSLECTVEGTSNPNLYWYRQAAGRGLQLLFYSVGIGQISSEVPQNLSASRPQDRQFILSSKKLLLSDSGFYLCAWGQGTDSPLHFGNGTRLTVT.

This clonotype appeared many times. V usage is TRBV19 and J usage is TRBJ2-5; 7 bases are a match to TRBD1. The CDR3 consists of 15 residues. The germline gives CDR1 LNHDA, CDR2 SQIVND (reference sequence). With 8 bases clipped from V and 2 bases from J, the junction kept 11 bases outside the gene matches. The CDR3 reads CASSGDSDLQETQYF. The CDR3 region has the DNA TGTGCCAGTTCAGGGGACAGTGATTTACAAGAGACCCAGTACTTC.

Many counts were recorded for this clonotype. The chain couples TRBV6-2 or TRBV6-3 to TRBJ2-6, with D unresolved. Trimming removed 4 bases from V and 1 base from J, with 5 bases in between. Germline V CDR1 and CDR2: MNHEY, SVGEGT. CDR3 length equals 14 residues. The CDR3 region is CASSLTSGANVLTF. In nucleotides, the CDR3 is TGTGCCAGCAGTTTAACGTCTGGGGCCAACGTCCTGACTTTC.

Many counts were recorded for this clonotype. V usage is TRBV28 and J usage is TRBJ2-6; possibly TRBD2 for D (5 bases). The germline CDR1 and CDR2 sequences are MDHEN and SYDVKM. There are 15 residues in the CDR3. Trimming stripped 1 base from V and 2 bases from J, with 6 bases between. In DNA form, the CDR3 reads TGTGCCAGCAGTTTATCCGGGGCTGGGGCCAACGTCCTGACTTTC. Protein product: CASSLSGAGANVLTF.

This clonotype was observed many times. This chain joins TRBV28 and TRBJ2-7; perhaps TRBD2 as D (5 bases). The CDR3 runs 13 residues. V lost 8 bases, J lost 3 bases, and 14 bases lay in between. From germline, CDR1 is MDHEN and CDR2 SYDVKM. CDR3 bases: TGTGCCAGCGGCCCCAGCGGAAACTACGAGCAGTACTTC. Amino acids: CASGPSGNYEQYF.

This rearrangement joins TRBV19 to TRBJ2-5; D assignment may be TRBD1 or TRBD2 (10 bases each). The CDR3 is 17 amino acids. The germline gives CDR1 LNHDA, CDR2 SQIVND (reference sequence). Trimming removed 4 bases at V and 5 bases at J, with 23 bases between. CDR3 loop: CASSSGTGVAGGETQYF. The CDR3 coding sequence is TGTGCCAGTAGTAGTGGGACAGGGGTAGCGGGAGGTGAGACCCAGTACTTC. Full variable domain (rest looked up from reference TRBV19 and TRBJ2-5): DGGITQSPKYLFRKEGQNVTLSCEQNLNHDAMYWYRQDPGQGLRLIYYSQIVNDFQKGDIAEGYSVSREKKESFPLTVTSAQKNPTAFYLCASSSGTGVAGGETQYFGPGTRLLVL.

V is TRBV12-3 or TRBV12-4 and J is TRBJ1-2; no reliable D call. CDR3 length: 14 residues. Trimming took 6 bases from V and 2 from J, leaving 13 bases between them. The CDR3 spells CASRRNGGNYGYTF. The CDR3, as DNA: TGTGCCAGCAGACGCAACGGTGGGAACTATGGCTACACCTTC.

The rearrangement joins TRBV29-1 to TRBJ2-4; D is perhaps TRBD1 (5 bases). The CDR3 sequence is 12 residues long. The V end was cut by 4 bases, the J end by 8 bases, with 12 bases between. Germline lookup yields CDR1 SQVTM and CDR2 ANQGSEA. The CDR3 sequence is CSVVSGSDIQYF. CDR3 nucleotide sequence: TGCAGCGTTGTCTCAGGGTCAGACATTCAGTACTTC.

This clonotype came up many times. The chain has TRBV29-1 and TRBJ2-7, with TRBD2 as a possible D gene (7 bases). The CDR3 contains 15 residues. Looked up from germline, CDR1 is SQVTM and CDR2 is ANQGSEA. Trimming pared 1 base from V and 7 bases from J, leaving 20 bases between. The CDR3 DNA reads as TGCAGCGTTGAAGTAATTGGGAAGGGGGAGGGAGAGCAGTACTTC. This gives the protein CSVEVIGKGEGEQYF.

This clonotype appeared many times. The V call is TRBV25-1, the J call TRBJ1-6; tentatively, D is TRBD1 (6 bases). Germline CDR1 is MGHDK and CDR2 is SYGVNS. The CDR3 consists of 13 residues. V gave up 5 bases and J gave up 10 bases, with 12 bases separating them. The CDR3 bases are TGTGCCAGCAGTCTAGGGGGTCAATCACCCCTCCACTTT. It yields the protein CASSLGGQSPLHF.

The table lists this clonotype with many counts. This chain connects TRBV7-2 to TRBJ1-6; D possibly corresponds to TRBD1 (6 bases). This CDR3 comprises 14 residues. Germline V gives CDR1 SGHTA, CDR2 FQGNSA. The germline V and J ends were trimmed by 5 bases and 10 bases, with 15 bases remaining between them. The CDR3 here is CASSQDSSGSPLHF. The CDR3 nucleotides read TGTGCCAGCAGCCAGGACAGTTCTGGGTCACCCCTCCACTTT.

V gene TRBV6-5 combines with J gene TRBJ2-5, with D uncertain. CDR1 and CDR2 (germline): MNHEY, SVGAGI. This CDR3 spans 14 amino acids. Trimming stripped 4 bases from V and 1 base from J, with 10 bases between. The CDR3 DNA sequence: TGTGCCAGCAGTTTAGCTAGTACCCAAGAGACCCAGTACTTC. This codes for CASSLASTQETQYF.

At least ten counts were recorded for this clonotype. This chain links TRBV28 with TRBJ1-5; D remains unclear. Germline CDR1 MDHEN, CDR2 SYDVKM. V lost 7 bases and J 4 bases, leaving 8 bases between the germline ends. This CDR3 has 12 amino acids. The DNA for the CDR3 is TGTGCCAGCAATGGGGAGAATCAGCCCCAGCATTTT. This gives the protein CASNGENQPQHF. The complete variable domain, with remaining parts taken from reference TRBV28 and TRBJ1-5, reads DVKVTQSSRYLVKRTGEKVFLECVQDMDHENMFWYRQDPGLGLRLIYFSYDVKMKEKGDIPEGYSVSREKKERFSLILESASTNQTSMYLCASNGENQPQHFGDGTRLSIL.

This clonotype was seen repeatedly, ten times or more. The chain uses TRBV20-1 and TRBJ1-2, with a possible D match to TRBD1 (6 bases). The germline V gene has CDR1 DFQATT and CDR2 SNEGSKA (reference sequence). The CDR3 has 16 amino acids. Trimming removed 1 base from V and 4 bases from J, with 19 bases in between. CDR3: CSARADGPGGGYGYTF. The CDR3 DNA reads as TGCAGTGCTAGAGCCGATGGGCCGGGGGGCGGCTATGGCTACACCTTC.